At least ten counts were recorded for the clone carrying this T cell receptor beta chain. The CDR3 spans 14 residues. The V and J ends lost 7 bases and 3 bases, in that order; junction bases with no gene match: 9. Germline V CDR1 and CDR2: MNHEY, SVGAGI. In TCRdb, the 5' RACE reads were re-called with MiXCR into one record per CDR3 protein. The sample yields roughly 60,000 distinct CDR3 sequences, around 6.6% seen once. The data derive from a study of early T cells in non-severe SARS-CoV-2 infection. The overall study: Unpaired chains resulted from sequencing bulk RNA of unsorted whole blood.

The V and J genes are TRBV6-5 and TRBJ2-7, with 7 bases matching TRBD1. The sequences come from whole blood, collected at baseline. The clonotype comes from an adult who was a healthcare worker with PCR-confirmed SARS-CoV-2 infection or an uninfected control (not recorded which). The CDR3 is CASNHRDSLYEQYF. The CDR3 DNA follows: TGTGCCAGCAACCACCGGGACAGTCTCTACGAGCAGTACTTC.